The present T cell receptor (beta chain) was sequenced within a study of identical twins. Study-wide findings and caveats: Out-of-frame alpha sequences shared by twins were enriched for low generation probability. Conclusions rested on cross-sectional statistics rather than following the same donors. Weaker excess sharing between twins was seen in beta out-of-frame sequences.

On this clonotype itself: The target antigen is unknown.

Germline CDR1 DFQATT, CDR2 SNEGSKA (reference sequence). This CDR3 has 14 amino acids. Unmatched junction bases numbered 4, after V lost 5 bases and J lost 4 bases. Via MiXCR, TCRdb re-called the 5' RACE reads, giving one row per CDR3 protein. The profile shows around 1.7 million distinct CDR3 sequences, around 29% of them singletons. J is TRBJ2-3 and V is TRBV20-1; 12 bases are shared with TRBD2. This receptor was identified in a newborn girl in good health. The specimen sequenced was cord blood. The CDR3 is CSAATSGGPDTQYF. For the CDR3, the DNA is TGCAGTGCTGCCACTAGCGGGGGGCCAGATACGCAGTATTTT.